Ten or more counts support the clone carrying this T cell receptor (beta chain). The antigen is undetermined. The data were taken from a study of T-cell reconstitution after alpha-beta-depleted transplantation in children. Study conclusions and caveats: The study reportedly traced alpha-beta T cells about two months after transplant to several hundred expanded graft clones.

Unique molecular identifiers tagged the TCRbeta library. TCRdb recomputed calls from the PCR reads with MiXCR, one row per CDR3 protein. The data show some 70,000 distinct CDR3 sequences, roughly 5% seen once. CDR1 and CDR2 from the germline V gene are MGHDK and SYGVNS. The CDR3 contains 13 residues. V lost 5 bases and J lost 7, with 11 bases in between. The rearrangement uses TRBV25-1 and TRBJ1-4, with D hard to call. The source was PBMCs, mostly from graft donor cells, collected 180 days after TCRalphabeta/CD19-depleted stem cell transplant. The source of this sequence is a boy younger than two who had a stem cell transplant for acute myeloid leukemia, so the T cells may come from the graft donor. The CDR3 sequence: CASSTWEGEKLFF. In nucleotides, the CDR3 is TGTGCCAGCAGTACATGGGAGGGTGAAAAACTGTTTTTT.